This TCR beta chain appears in the sequencing data of a study of cytomegalovirus exposure and HLA in healthy donors. The PCR ran on 60 Vbeta and 13 Jbeta primers. TCRdb's table, derived via immunoSEQ multiplex PCR, lists solely in-frame clones and lacks some. The sample holds about 190,000 clones, about 77% seen once. From germline, CDR1 is SGDLS and CDR2 YYNGEE. The V segment lost 3 bases and the J segment 8 bases; nucleotides outside the gene matches: 7. The CDR3 is made up of 16 amino acids. This clone was seen once. The sample taken for sequencing was PBMCs. The sequence came from a young man in good health and CMV-seropositive. This rearrangement joins TRBV9 to TRBJ2-2; 13 positions match TRBD2. CDR3 protein: CASSARLAGGGGELFF. DNA for the CDR3: TGTGCCAGCAGCGCCCGACTAGCGGGAGGTGGTGGGGAGCTGTTTTTT.